These 22 T cell receptor beta chains were sequenced from one sample in a study of T-cell reconstitution after alpha-beta-depleted transplantation in children. This sample's TCRbeta library carried unique molecular identifier barcodes. TCRdb recomputed calls from the PCR reads with MiXCR, one row per CDR3 protein. Of roughly 670,000 distinct CDR3 sequences in the sample, around 14% were seen once. This sample comprised PBMCs, obtained before TCRalphabeta/CD19-depleted stem cell transplant. These receptors were taken from a girl aged 2 to 10 with congenital amegakaryocytic thrombocytopenia, due to receive a stem cell transplant.

In this sample, this clonotype turned up many times. The rearrangement links TRBV29-1 to TRBJ2-4; 7 bases match TRBD1. The V gene end was trimmed by 5 bases and the J gene end by 6 bases; junction bases not matched to a gene: 7. The germline CDR1 and CDR2 sequences are SQVTM and ANQGSEA. The CDR3 consists of 13 residues. The CDR3: CSVKRGQGNIQYF. The CDR3 coding sequence is TGCAGCGTTAAAAGGGGGCAGGGAAACATTCAGTACTTC.

This clonotype was recorded at least ten times. The genes are TRBV7-9 and TRBJ2-1; 7 bases agree with TRBD1. CDR3 length equals 13 residues. Per the germline V gene, CDR1 is SEHNR and CDR2 is FQNEAQ (reference sequence). The V and J ends lost 0 bases and 8 bases, in that order; junction bases with no gene match: 1. The CDR3 nucleotides are TGTGCCAGCAGCTTAGCAGGGGGCCATGAGCAGTTCTTC. Its protein is CASSLAGGHEQFF.

The rearrangement uses TRBV20-1 and TRBJ2-3; 12 nucleotides align to TRBD2. The V segment lost 6 bases and the J segment 5 bases; nucleotides outside the gene matches: 12. The CDR3 sequence is 16 residues long. Germline V gene sequence: CDR1 DFQATT, CDR2 SNEGSKA (reference sequence). DNA for the CDR3: TGCAGTGCCACTAGACTAGCGGGAGAGTATGTAGATACGCAGTATTTT. Its protein is CSATRLAGEYVDTQYF.

This clonotype was picked up many times. This chain links TRBV12-3 or TRBV12-4 with TRBJ2-1; D remains ambiguous. This CDR3 is built from 16 residues. Trimming took 1 base from V and 2 from J, leaving 12 bases between them. The CDR3, as DNA: TGTGCCAGCAGTTTAGGTGCCAGGAGAACCTACAATGAGCAGTTCTTC. Translated, it gives CASSLGARRTYNEQFF.

This clonotype was observed many times. The chain has TRBV5-1 and TRBJ1-2; TRBD1 might be the D (5 bases). Germline lookup yields CDR1 SGHRS and CDR2 YFSETQ. This CDR3 has 16 amino acids. V was pared by 0 bases and J by 8 bases, with 20 bases between. Here the CDR3 reads CASSLDSAGRVMGYTF. CDR3 nucleotides: TGCGCCAGCAGCTTGGATTCGGCAGGGCGGGTGATGGGCTACACCTTC.

In its sample, this clonotype was seen many times. The CDR3 DNA sequence: TGCGCCAGCAGCTTGACTATTAACACCGGGGAGCTGTTTTTT. Translation gives CASSLTINTGELFF. The chain is built from TRBV5-1 and TRBJ2-2; D not certain. CDR1 and CDR2 from the germline V gene are SGHRS and YFSETQ. This CDR3 has 14 amino acids. Trimming stripped 1 base from V and 2 bases from J, with 6 bases between. Combining the CDR3 with reference TRBV5-1 and TRBJ2-2 gives the whole variable domain KAGVTQTPRYLIKTRGQQVTLSCSPISGHRSVSWYQQTPGQGLQFLFEYFSETQRNKGNFPGRFSGRQFSNSRSEMNVSTLELGDSALYLCASSLTINTGELFFGEGSRLTVL.

The chain combines TRBV20-1 with TRBJ2-1; 12 nucleotides line up with TRBD2. The CDR3 is 15 amino acids. Looked up from germline, CDR1 is DFQATT and CDR2 is SNEGSKA (reference sequence). J lost 4 bases, V lost 3 bases, and 4 bases had no gene match. The CDR3 DNA reads as TGCAGTGCTAGGGAAGGGACTAGCGGGTACAATGAGCAGTTCTTC. It codes for CSAREGTSGYNEQFF.

In this sample, this clonotype turned up many times. The V and J genes are TRBV5-5 and TRBJ2-3; tentatively, D is TRBD2 (5 bases). Trimming shortened V by 4 bases and J by 4 bases, and 13 bases separated the two germline ends. From germline, CDR1 is SGHKS and CDR2 YYEKEE (reference sequence). CDR3 length: 14 amino acids. The CDR3 reads CASSRRLAPDTQYF. CDR3 sequence (DNA): TGTGCCAGCAGCCGGAGGCTAGCCCCAGATACGCAGTATTTT.

This rearrangement joins TRBV19 to TRBJ2-1; perhaps D is TRBD1 or TRBD2 (6 bases each). Per the germline V gene, CDR1 is LNHDA and CDR2 is SQIVND (reference sequence). The ends were cut back, 3 bases at V and 6 bases at J, with 15 bases in the middle. The CDR3 covers 15 residues. The CDR3: CASSIWNRGANEQFF. DNA for the CDR3: TGTGCCAGTAGTATTTGGAATAGGGGGGCCAATGAGCAGTTCTTC.

This clonotype occurred a few times. The genes are TRBV20-1 and TRBJ2-4; D is unclear. The length of the CDR3 is 13 residues. Germline loops: CDR1 DFQATT, CDR2 SNEGSKA (reference sequence). The V end lost 3 bases, the J end lost 0 bases, and 6 bases lay between the germline ends. The DNA for the CDR3 is TGCAGTGCTAGTCGGCGAGCCAAAAACATTCAGTACTTC. The encoded protein is CSASRRAKNIQYF.

Many counts were recorded for this clonotype. The J gene is TRBJ2-6, the V gene TRBV29-1; possibly TRBD2 for D (6 bases). Per the germline V gene, CDR1 is SQVTM and CDR2 is ANQGSEA. V gave up 6 bases and J gave up 2 bases, with 20 bases separating them. The CDR3 totals 17 residues. This chain's CDR3 is CSVMGTQQETGANVLTF. DNA for the CDR3: TGCAGCGTCATGGGGACTCAACAAGAGACTGGGGCCAACGTCCTGACTTTC.

This clonotype was recorded a few times. V usage is TRBV12-3 or TRBV12-4 and J usage is TRBJ2-1; TRBD1 aligns across 8 bases. This CDR3 is built from 15 residues. V was pared by 2 bases and J by 3 bases, with 3 bases of the junction left unmatched. In DNA form, the CDR3 reads TGTGCCAGCAGTTTAAGGGACAGGAGCTACAATGAGCAGTTCTTC. It translates to CASSLRDRSYNEQFF.

This clonotype occurred a few times. The chain is built from TRBV5-1 and TRBJ2-7; D uncertain. CDR3 size: 13 residues. Trimming pared 2 bases from V and 6 bases from J, leaving 12 bases between. CDR1 is SGHRS, CDR2 YFSETQ, per germline. As DNA, the CDR3 is TGCGCCAGCAGCTTTCAGGAAAGTGGCGAGCAGTACTTC. Protein sequence: CASSFQESGEQYF.

This clonotype has at least ten counts. The chain employs TRBV5-1 and TRBJ2-2; TRBD2 matches 11 bases. The CDR3 is made up of 17 amino acids. Looked up from germline, CDR1 is SGHRS and CDR2 is YFSETQ. V was clipped by 0 bases and J by 5 bases; unmatched bases: 6. CDR3 sequence (DNA): TGCGCCAGCAGCTTGGTAACTAGCGGGAGTCAGACCGGGGAGCTGTTTTTT. It specifies CASSLVTSGSQTGELFF.

The chain combines TRBV29-1 with TRBJ2-5; TRBD1 aligns across 9 bases. This CDR3 has 13 amino acids. From germline, CDR1 is SQVTM and CDR2 ANQGSEA. The V gene end was trimmed by 6 bases and the J gene end by 4 bases; junction bases not matched to a gene: 6. CDR3 sequence: CSVGTGRTETQYF. CDR3 sequence (DNA): TGCAGCGTCGGGACAGGGAGAACAGAGACCCAGTACTTC.

This clonotype appeared many times. The CDR3 nucleotides are TGCAGTGCTCGGACTCGTTACTACGAGCAGTACTTC. Protein: CSARTRYYEQYF. V is TRBV20-1 and J is TRBJ2-7, with a tentative D call TRBD2 (5 bases). V was trimmed by 5 bases and J by 3 bases, leaving 11 bases between them. This CDR3 is 12 amino acids long. The germline gives CDR1 DFQATT, CDR2 SNEGSKA (reference sequence).

This clonotype was found many times. The rearrangement links TRBV6-5 to TRBJ2-5, with no clear D. CDR1 is MNHEY, CDR2 SVGAGI, per germline. V was clipped by 4 bases and J by 3 bases, with 9 bases between them. The CDR3 spans 13 residues. CDR3 nucleotides: TGTGCCAGCAGTTTATTGGAAAAAGAGACCCAGTACTTC. This sequence encodes CASSLLEKETQYF.

DNA of the CDR3: TGTGCCAGCAGGGGGACTAGCGGTGAGGGGGAGACCCAGTACTTC. It is translated as CASRGTSGEGETQYF. The chain combines TRBV2 with TRBJ2-5; 11 bases match TRBD2. CDR3 size: 15 residues. Germline lookup yields CDR1 SNHLY and CDR2 FYNNEI. Unmatched junction bases numbered 8, after V lost 6 bases and J lost 5 bases.

Worth noting for this clonotype: A much larger clonotype is one base distant, so this may be a read error. The chain has TRBV5-1 and TRBJ1-1; tentative D call: TRBD1 (6 bases). Germline V lookup: CDR1 SGHRS, CDR2 YFSETQ. This CDR3 contains 12 residues. CDR3 nucleotides: TGCGCCAGCAGCCGTTGGGGGCCTGAAGCTTCCTTT. Translated, it gives CASSRWGPEASF.

This clonotype occurred a few times. The chain links TRBV20-1 to TRBJ1-5; D gene unclear. This CDR3 spans 12 amino acids. CDR1 DFQATT and CDR2 SNEGSKA come from the germline V gene (reference sequence). Trimming shortened V by 7 bases and J by 4 bases, and 11 bases separated the two germline ends. CDR3 amino acids: CSGARGNQPQHF. CDR3 DNA sequence: TGCAGTGGGGCGAGAGGGAATCAGCCCCAGCATTTT.

Only a few counts were recorded for this clonotype. The CDR3 bases are TGTGCCACCAGTGATTTGCGACTCAATGAGCAGTTCTTC. Protein product: CATSDLRLNEQFF. V is TRBV24-1 and J is TRBJ2-1; D unclear. The germline CDR1 and CDR2 sequences are KGHDR and SFDVKD. Trimming cost V 0 bases and J 6 bases, with 5 bases left between them. The CDR3 is 13 amino acids.

This clonotype was counted ten times or more. The chain combines TRBV5-1 with TRBJ2-7; no clear D. The CDR3 totals 14 residues. Germline V gives CDR1 SGHRS, CDR2 YFSETQ. V was cut by 0 bases and J by 4 bases, with 11 bases left in between. CDR3 sequence (DNA): TGCGCCAGCAGCTTGGTCCGCGTTGGATACGAGCAGTACTTC. Translation gives CASSLVRVGYEQYF. Supplemented by reference TRBV5-1 and TRBJ2-7, the full variable domain reads KAGVTQTPRYLIKTRGQQVTLSCSPISGHRSVSWYQQTPGQGLQFLFEYFSETQRNKGNFPGRFSGRQFSNSRSEMNVSTLELGDSALYLCASSLVRVGYEQYFGPGTRLTVT.